This T cell receptor (beta chain) was sequenced for a study of blood T cell repertoires in COVID-19. Background on the study: Some COVID-19 samples were acute and others convalescent; all came from the United States, Italy and Spain. Nucleic acid was either cDNA or gDNA, and it came from T cells, B-cell-depleted T cells, or PBMCs.

Trimming shortened V by 3 bases and J by 4 bases, and 13 bases separated the two germline ends. This CDR3 region has 15 residues. Looked up from germline, CDR1 is SGDLS and CDR2 is YYNGEE. In the original processing: Estimates of nucleated cell counts were drawn from the amplification of reference gene primers. The repertoire was sequenced with immunoSEQ multiplex PCR; TCRdb's copy has only in-frame clones and lacks some. V and J calls and clone size are copied from that table; D and trimming were computed from the DNA. The repertoire holds about 6,100 clones, 80% to 85% seen once, with over 7% in the top ten.

Input material: peripheral blood. The clonotype was recovered from a human donor with active COVID-19. The donor label of this sample is uncertain. This chain uses TRBV9 with TRBJ2-2, with D possibly being TRBD1 (5 bases). The CDR3 DNA reads as TGTGCCAGCAGCGCCCAGACAGTATCCACCGGGGAGCTGTTTTTT. Encoded protein: CASSAQTVSTGELFF.